This is a list of T cell receptor beta chains from one sample in a study of T cells in Graves' hyperthyroidism and ophthalmopathy. TCRdb redid the calling of the multiplex PCR reads with MiXCR, one entry per CDR3 protein. The sample carries more than 500,000 distinct CDR3 sequences, about 16% recorded once. Sequencing input: blood. The receptors were sampled from a woman aged 25 to 39 with Graves' hyperthyroidism. The CDR3 runs from the conserved cysteine through the conserved F or W. D genes are given only for firm matches. Expanded clones get a size class; other rows say once, few or many, or leave the size out.

CDR3nt: TGTGCCAGCAGCACCACAGGGGAAGAGACCCAGTACTTC
CDR3aa: CASSTTGEETQYF
d_gene: TRBD1
v_gene: TRBV6-1
j_gene: TRBJ2-5
abundance: -

CDR3nt: TGTGCCAGCAGTGAAACGACAGGGGAGCCCCAGCATTTT
CDR3aa: CASSETTGEPQHF
d_gene: TRBD1
v_gene: TRBV2
j_gene: TRBJ1-5
abundance: -

CDR3nt: TGTGCCTGGAGTGGAGGAAGTTGGAATCAGCCCCAGCATTTT
CDR3aa: CAWSGGSWNQPQHF
d_gene: -
v_gene: TRBV30
j_gene: TRBJ1-5
abundance: few

CDR3nt: TGTGCCAGCAGTTCTTTCACACCCTACGAGCAGTACTTC
CDR3aa: CASSSFTPYEQYF
d_gene: -
v_gene: TRBV12-3/TRBV12-4
j_gene: TRBJ2-7
abundance: few

CDR3nt: TGTGCCAGCAGCTTAGATCACCCACAGGGTCTGAACACTGAAGCTTTCTTT
CDR3aa: CASSLDHPQGLNTEAFF
d_gene: -
v_gene: TRBV11-2
j_gene: TRBJ1-1
abundance: -

CDR3nt: TGTGCCACCAGTGATCCAAGGGGGGGCTCCGGAAGCTCCTACAATGAGCAGTTCTTC
CDR3aa: CATSDPRGGSGSSYNEQFF
d_gene: -
v_gene: TRBV24-1
j_gene: TRBJ2-1
abundance: few

CDR3nt: TGTGCCAGCAGAGGACAGGGGGGGATAGATACGCAGTATTTT
CDR3aa: CASRGQGGIDTQYF
d_gene: TRBD1
v_gene: TRBV2
j_gene: TRBJ2-3
abundance: -

CDR3nt: TGTGCCAGTAGTCTTCGGGGGGCGGCTTTCTTT
CDR3aa: CASSLRGAAFF
d_gene: -
v_gene: TRBV19
j_gene: TRBJ1-1
abundance: few

CDR3nt: TGTGCCACCCGCGGGACTAGCCTCCCCGAGCAGTACTTC
CDR3aa: CATRGTSLPEQYF
d_gene: TRBD2
v_gene: TRBV7-2
j_gene: TRBJ2-7
abundance: many

CDR3nt: TGTGCCAGCAGTTACTCGAGCCCCGGGAGAGAGGAGACCCAGTACTTC
CDR3aa: CASSYSSPGREETQYF
d_gene: -
v_gene: TRBV6-2/TRBV6-3
j_gene: TRBJ2-5
abundance: -

CDR3nt: TGTGCCAGCAGTTTAGGGACAGGGGGTTCAGTAAACTATGGCTACACCTTC
CDR3aa: CASSLGTGGSVNYGYTF
d_gene: TRBD1
v_gene: TRBV27
j_gene: TRBJ1-2
abundance: -

CDR3nt: TGTGCCAGCAGAGACAGGGTGAATCGTGGCTACACCTTC
CDR3aa: CASRDRVNRGYTF
d_gene: TRBD1
v_gene: TRBV25-1
j_gene: TRBJ1-2
abundance: -